A single sample gave rise to the 9 T cell receptor beta chains below, sequenced in a study of cytomegalovirus exposure and HLA in healthy donors. It was with 60 Vbeta and 13 Jbeta primers that the PCR ran. Only in-frame clones appear in the TCRdb table, and some are missing; sequencing was by immunoSEQ multiplex PCR. The sample holds under 150,000 clones; roughly 80% are singletons and the top ten take about 1.8%. Sequences were obtained from PBMCs. These receptors originate from a middle-aged woman in good health and CMV-seronegative.

The chain combines TRBV30 with TRBJ1-1; TRBD1 aligns across 7 bases. Unmatched junction bases numbered 6, after V lost 0 bases and J lost 5 bases. The CDR3 loop spans 14 amino acids. The germline CDR1 and CDR2 sequences are GTSNPN and SVGIG (reference sequence). The CDR3 protein is CAWSVVSRGTEAFF. In DNA, the CDR3 is TGTGCCTGGAGTGTGGTCTCCAGGGGGACTGAAGCTTTCTTT.

The CDR3 loop reads CASRFKNTEAFF. DNA of the CDR3: TGTGCCAGCAGGTTCAAGAACACTGAAGCTTTCTTT. This chain links TRBV7-9 with TRBJ1-1; D not resolved. This CDR3 is built from 12 residues. Trimming shortened V by 6 bases and J by 1 base, and 6 bases separated the two germline ends. The V gene's germline CDR1 is SEHNR and CDR2 FQNEAQ (reference sequence).

The chain uses TRBV27 and TRBJ2-5, with 7 bases aligning to TRBD2. The CDR3 sequence is 14 residues long. Trimming took 6 bases from V and 2 from J; bases not matched to a gene: 6. Looked up from germline, CDR1 is MNHEY and CDR2 is SMNVEV (reference sequence). Here the CDR3 DNA reads TGTGCCAGCAGGCCTAGCGGAGTACAAGAGACCCAGTACTTC. Amino acid sequence: CASRPSGVQETQYF.

The chain links TRBV7-2 to TRBJ1-4; possibly TRBD1 for D (6 bases). V lost 5 bases to trimming and J lost 8 bases, with 18 bases between them. The CDR3 consists of 15 residues. Germline values: CDR1 SGHTA, CDR2 FQGNSA. The CDR3 spells CASSLHTGTREKLFF. The CDR3, as DNA: TGTGCCAGCAGCCTCCACACAGGGACGAGAGAAAAACTGTTTTTT.

The chain has TRBV5-6 and TRBJ2-1; a possible D gene is TRBD2 (6 bases). The germline gives CDR1 SGHDT, CDR2 YYEEEE. This CDR3 is built from 12 residues. The V and J ends lost 0 bases and 10 bases respectively, with 8 bases between them. The CDR3 DNA is TGTGCCAGCAGCTTGGGGGGGGTCGAGCAGTTCTTC. Its translation is CASSLGGVEQFF.

The gene calls are TRBV10-2 and TRBJ1-4; D call uncertain. V was shortened by 6 bases and J by 5 bases, with 19 bases between the two germline ends. This CDR3 spans 16 amino acids. Germline assignment: CDR1 WSHSY and CDR2 SAAADI. This CDR3 is CASRASIALGNEKLFF. The CDR3 DNA is TGCGCCAGCAGGGCTTCGATAGCGTTGGGGAATGAAAAACTGTTTTTT.

In nucleotides, the CDR3 is TGCGCCAGCAGCCAAGTCCATAGTCGAGCCTACAATGAGCAGTTCTTC. Amino acid sequence: CASSQVHSRAYNEQFF. V gene TRBV4-1 combines with J gene TRBJ2-1; D gene uncertain. Trimming removed 1 base from V and 2 bases from J, with 12 bases in between. The CDR3 runs 16 residues. The germline CDR1 and CDR2 sequences are MGHRA and YSYEKL.

The chain joins TRBV5-1 to TRBJ1-4, with 10 bases lining up with TRBD1. The CDR3 is 14 amino acids. The trim removed 3 bases at V and 7 bases at J, leaving 3 bases unmatched. Germline V gives CDR1 SGHRS, CDR2 YFSETQ. CDR3 sequence: CASSSGQGIEKLFF. DNA for the CDR3: TGCGCCAGCAGCTCGGGACAGGGGATTGAAAAACTGTTTTTT.

CDR3 bases: TGTGCCAGCAGCTTGGGGACAGGGGGGAACGAGCAGTACTTC. Translated, it gives CASSLGTGGNEQYF. This chain links TRBV5-5 with TRBJ2-7, with 10 bases identical to TRBD1. This CDR3 contains 14 residues. From germline, CDR1 is SGHKS and CDR2 YYEKEE (reference sequence). The V and J ends lost 0 bases and 5 bases, in that order; junction bases with no gene match: 2.